The 5 T cell receptor beta chains below come from one sample, sequenced in a study of response to subunit inactivated influenza vaccine. Using its own MiXCR run on the RT-PCR reads, TCRdb lists one record per CDR3 protein. This sample yields some 500,000 distinct CDR3 sequences, of which approximately 13% are seen a single time; over 10% belongs to the top ten. Material: PBMCs from blood, obtained 45 days after vaccination. The source is a man aged 45-65 years who received an inactivated influenza vaccine.

This clonotype appeared a few times. The V gene is TRBV29-1, the J gene TRBJ2-1; 7 positions match TRBD2. Trimming at V came to 3 bases and at J to 9 bases, leaving 11 bases not matched to a gene. The CDR3 runs to 14 residues. Germline V gives CDR1 SQVTM, CDR2 ANQGSEA. The DNA for the CDR3 is TGCAGCGTTGATCGGACTAGTACGGGTTCTGAGCAGTTCTTC. Amino acid sequence: CSVDRTSTGSEQFF.

This sequence joins TRBV29-1 and TRBJ1-2; 7 nucleotides agree with TRBD1. This CDR3 has 13 residues. From germline, CDR1 is SQVTM and CDR2 ANQGSEA. Losses at the gene ends were 5 bases for V and 2 bases for J; bases not matched to a gene: 5. CDR3 nucleotide sequence: TGCAGCGTTACCGGGACAGAAAACTATGGCTACACCTTC. It is translated as CSVTGTENYGYTF.

The gene calls are TRBV5-1 and TRBJ1-2, with D maybe TRBD1 (5 bases). Germline V CDR1 and CDR2: SGHRS, YFSETQ. This CDR3 contains 14 residues. Trimming removed 4 bases at V and 6 bases at J, with 16 bases between. DNA for the CDR3: TGCGCCAGCAGCCCCGGGACCCCCTGGGATGGCTACACCTTC. This sequence encodes CASSPGTPWDGYTF.

The chain combines TRBV5-1 with TRBJ2-1; 16 nucleotides align to TRBD2. This CDR3 region has 16 residues. Per germline, CDR1 SGHRS and CDR2 YFSETQ. With 0 bases clipped from V and 9 bases from J, the junction kept 3 bases outside the gene matches. The CDR3 DNA reads as TGCGCCAGCAGCTTGGCCGGGACTAGCGGGAGGGGTGAGCAGTTCTTC. Translating it yields CASSLAGTSGRGEQFF.

The J gene is TRBJ2-7, the V gene TRBV5-1, with TRBD2 matching 9 bases. Germline V gene lookup returns CDR1 SGHRS and CDR2 YFSETQ. The CDR3 spans 16 residues. V was pared by 0 bases and J by 0 bases, with 4 bases of the junction left unmatched. The CDR3 DNA is TGCGCCAGCAGCTTGGAGGCGGGAGGGAACTCCTACGAGCAGTACTTC. Translating gives CASSLEAGGNSYEQYF.